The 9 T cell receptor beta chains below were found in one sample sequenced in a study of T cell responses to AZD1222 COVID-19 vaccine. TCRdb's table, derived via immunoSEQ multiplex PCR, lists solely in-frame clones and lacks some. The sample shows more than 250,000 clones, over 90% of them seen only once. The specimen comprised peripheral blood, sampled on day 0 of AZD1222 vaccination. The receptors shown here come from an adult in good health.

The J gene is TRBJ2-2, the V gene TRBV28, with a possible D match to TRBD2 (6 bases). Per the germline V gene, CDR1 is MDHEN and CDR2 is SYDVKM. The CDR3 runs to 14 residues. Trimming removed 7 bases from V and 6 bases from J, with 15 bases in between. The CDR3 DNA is TGTGCCAGCATCTTGGGGGGAGTGTCCGGGGAGCTGTTTTTT. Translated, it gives CASILGGVSGELFF.

Here the CDR3 reads CASSRGQGREKLFF. CDR3 coding DNA: TGCGCCAGCAGCCGCGGACAGGGGAGAGAAAAACTGTTTTTT. The V and J genes are TRBV5-1 and TRBJ1-4, with 9 bases fitting TRBD1. V gave up 4 bases and J gave up 8 bases; unmatched junction bases: 6. CDR3 length: 14 residues. Germline V lookup: CDR1 SGHRS, CDR2 YFSETQ.

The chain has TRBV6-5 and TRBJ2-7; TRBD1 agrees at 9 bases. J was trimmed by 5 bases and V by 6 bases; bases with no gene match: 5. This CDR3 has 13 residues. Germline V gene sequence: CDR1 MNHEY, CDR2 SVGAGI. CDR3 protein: CASSRTGVNEQYF. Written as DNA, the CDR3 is TGTGCCAGCAGCCGGACAGGGGTGAACGAGCAGTACTTC.

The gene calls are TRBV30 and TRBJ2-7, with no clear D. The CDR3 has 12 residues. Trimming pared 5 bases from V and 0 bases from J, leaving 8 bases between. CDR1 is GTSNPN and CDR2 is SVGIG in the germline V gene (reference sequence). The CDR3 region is CAWSVSSYEQYF. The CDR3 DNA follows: TGTGCCTGGTCAGTGAGCTCCTACGAGCAGTACTTC.

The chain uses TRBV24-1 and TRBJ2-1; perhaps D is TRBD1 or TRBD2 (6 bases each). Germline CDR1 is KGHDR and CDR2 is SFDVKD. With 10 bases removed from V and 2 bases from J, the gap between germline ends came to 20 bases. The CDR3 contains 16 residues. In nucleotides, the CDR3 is TGTGCCACTGGCCATAGCGGTGGGGGCCCCTACAATGAGCAGTTCTTC. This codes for CATGHSGGGPYNEQFF.

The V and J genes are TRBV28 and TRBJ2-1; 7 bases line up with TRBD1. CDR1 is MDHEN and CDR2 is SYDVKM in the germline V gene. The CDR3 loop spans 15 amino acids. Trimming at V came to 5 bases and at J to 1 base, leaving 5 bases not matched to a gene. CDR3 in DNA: TGTGCCAGCAGTCCCCGGACAGGATCCTACAATGAGCAGTTCTTC. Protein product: CASSPRTGSYNEQFF.

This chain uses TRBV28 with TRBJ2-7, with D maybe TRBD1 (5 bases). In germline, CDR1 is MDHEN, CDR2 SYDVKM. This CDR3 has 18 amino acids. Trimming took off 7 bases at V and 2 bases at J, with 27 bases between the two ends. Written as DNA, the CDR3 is TGTGCCAGCACTCTAGGTGGGTCAGGGAATCCGTACCCCTACGAGCAGTACTTC. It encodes CASTLGGSGNPYPYEQYF.

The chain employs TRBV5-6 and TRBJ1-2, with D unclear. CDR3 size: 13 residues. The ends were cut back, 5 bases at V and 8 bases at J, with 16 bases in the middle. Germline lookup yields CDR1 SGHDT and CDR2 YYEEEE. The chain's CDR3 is CASRLGRSRGYTF. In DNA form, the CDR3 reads TGTGCCAGCAGACTCGGGAGGAGTAGGGGCTACACCTTC.

CDR3 nucleotides: TGCGCCAGCAGCCCGGACAGGGCCGAAACCGGGGAGCTGTTTTTT. It specifies CASSPDRAETGELFF. The chain uses TRBV5-1 and TRBJ2-2; 8 bases agree with TRBD1. V lost 4 bases, J lost 5 bases, and 7 bases stayed unmatched. CDR3 length: 15 residues. CDR1 is SGHRS, CDR2 YFSETQ, per germline.